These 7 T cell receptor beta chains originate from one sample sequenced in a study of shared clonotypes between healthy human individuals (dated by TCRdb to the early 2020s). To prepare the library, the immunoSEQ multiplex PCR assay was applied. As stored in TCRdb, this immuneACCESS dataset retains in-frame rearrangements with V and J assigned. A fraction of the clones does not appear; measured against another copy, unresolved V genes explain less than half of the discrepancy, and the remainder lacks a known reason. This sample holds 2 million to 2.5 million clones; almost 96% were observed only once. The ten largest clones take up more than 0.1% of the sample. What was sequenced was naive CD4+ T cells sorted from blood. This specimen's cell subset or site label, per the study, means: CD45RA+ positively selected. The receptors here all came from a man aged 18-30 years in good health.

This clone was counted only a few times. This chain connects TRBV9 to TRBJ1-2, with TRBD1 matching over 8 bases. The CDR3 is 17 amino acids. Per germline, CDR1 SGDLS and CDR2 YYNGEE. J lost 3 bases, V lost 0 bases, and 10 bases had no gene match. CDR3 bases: TGTGCCAGCAGCGTAGCGTCTTGGGGGACAGGAGACTATGGCTACACCTTC. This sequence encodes CASSVASWGTGDYGYTF.

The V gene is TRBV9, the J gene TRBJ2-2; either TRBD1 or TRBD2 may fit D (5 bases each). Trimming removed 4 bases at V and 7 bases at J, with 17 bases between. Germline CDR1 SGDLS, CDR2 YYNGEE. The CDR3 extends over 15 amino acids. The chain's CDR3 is CASSTSGTPFGELFF. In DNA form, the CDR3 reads TGTGCCAGCAGCACGTCCGGGACCCCTTTCGGGGAGCTGTTTTTT. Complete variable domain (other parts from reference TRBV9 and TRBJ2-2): DSGVTQTPKHLITATGQRVTLRCSPRSGDLSVYWYQQSLDQGLQFLIQYYNGEERAKGNILERFSAQQFPDLHSELNLSSLELGDSALYFCASSTSGTPFGELFFGEGSRLTVL.

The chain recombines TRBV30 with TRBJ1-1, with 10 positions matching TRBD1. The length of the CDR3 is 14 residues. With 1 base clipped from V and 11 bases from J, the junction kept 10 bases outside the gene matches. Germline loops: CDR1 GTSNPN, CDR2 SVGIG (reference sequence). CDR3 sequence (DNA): TGTGCCTGGAGTGAGACAGGGGGCGCGGGGCACGCTTTCTTT. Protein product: CAWSETGGAGHAFF.

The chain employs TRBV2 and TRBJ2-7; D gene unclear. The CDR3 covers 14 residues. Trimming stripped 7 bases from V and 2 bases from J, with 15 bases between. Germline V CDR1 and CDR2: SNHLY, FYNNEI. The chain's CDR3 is CASKEARLTYEQYF. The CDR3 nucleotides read TGTGCCAGCAAAGAGGCGCGGTTAACCTACGAGCAGTACTTC. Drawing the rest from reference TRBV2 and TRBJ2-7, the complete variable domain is EPEVTQTPSHQVTQMGQEVILRCVPISNHLYFYWYRQILGQKVEFLVSFYNNEISEKSEIFDDQFSVERPDGSNFTLKIRSTKLEDSAMYFCASKEARLTYEQYFGPGTRLTVT.

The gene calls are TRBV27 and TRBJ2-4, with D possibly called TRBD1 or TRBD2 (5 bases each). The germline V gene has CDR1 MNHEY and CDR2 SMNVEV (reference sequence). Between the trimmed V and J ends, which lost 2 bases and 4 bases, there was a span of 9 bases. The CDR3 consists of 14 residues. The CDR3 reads CASSLEGPKNIQYF. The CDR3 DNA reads TGTGCCAGCAGTTTAGAGGGACCGAAAAACATTCAGTACTTC.

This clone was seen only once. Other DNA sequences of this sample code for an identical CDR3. CDR3 bases: TGTGCCAGCAGTTACCTAAACACCGGGGAGCTGTTTTTT. Translating it yields CASSYLNTGELFF. V gene TRBV6-6 combines with J gene TRBJ2-2; D is undetermined. Germline assignment: CDR1 MNHNY and CDR2 SVGAGI (reference sequence). The CDR3 spans 13 residues. Deletions cut 2 bases from V and 2 bases from J, with 3 bases between.

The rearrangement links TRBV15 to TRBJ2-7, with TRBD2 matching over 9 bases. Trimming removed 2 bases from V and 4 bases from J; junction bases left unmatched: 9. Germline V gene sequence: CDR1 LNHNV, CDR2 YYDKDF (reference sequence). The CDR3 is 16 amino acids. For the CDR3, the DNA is TGTGCCACCAGCAGACTTGGGGCGGGAGGGCCGTACGAGCAGTACTTC. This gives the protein CATSRLGAGGPYEQYF.